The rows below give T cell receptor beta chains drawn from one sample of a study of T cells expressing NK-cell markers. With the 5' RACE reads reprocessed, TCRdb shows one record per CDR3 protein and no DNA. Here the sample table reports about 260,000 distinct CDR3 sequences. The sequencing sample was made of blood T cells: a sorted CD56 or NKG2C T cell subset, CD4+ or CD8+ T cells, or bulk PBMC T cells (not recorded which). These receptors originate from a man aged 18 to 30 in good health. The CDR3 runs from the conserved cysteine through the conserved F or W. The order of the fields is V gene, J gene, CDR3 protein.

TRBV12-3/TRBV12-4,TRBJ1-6,CASSLRHGPLHF
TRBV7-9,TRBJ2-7,CASSRPGTGLSYEQYF
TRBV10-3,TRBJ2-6,CAISESDSWGAPISGANVLTF
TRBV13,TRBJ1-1,CASSLDQSVNTEAFF
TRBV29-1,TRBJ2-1,CSVGTSGRAGEQFF
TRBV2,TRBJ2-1,CASSEEGKIIEQFF
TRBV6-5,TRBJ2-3,CASSFGLATSTDTQYF
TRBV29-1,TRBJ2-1,CSAQTSGRALSPYNEQFF
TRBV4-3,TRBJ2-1,CASSQGGTNYNEQFF
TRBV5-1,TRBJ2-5,CASSKLDAYQETQYF
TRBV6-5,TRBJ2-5,CASSRTAYQETQYF
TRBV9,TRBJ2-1,CASSDADRVINEQFF
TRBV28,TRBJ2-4,CASSGGSGGENIQYF
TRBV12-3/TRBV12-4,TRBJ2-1,CASSFTSGNYNEQFF
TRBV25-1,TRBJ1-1,CASRPIRNTEAFF
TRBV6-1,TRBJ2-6,CASSKGYAGVRANVLTF
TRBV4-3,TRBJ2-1,CASSQALADTYNEQFF
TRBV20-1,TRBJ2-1,CSVQGDQWGFKSYNEQFF
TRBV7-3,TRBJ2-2,CASSPAGGTGELFF
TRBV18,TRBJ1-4,CASSPRDSTNEKLFF
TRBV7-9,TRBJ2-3,CASNPGPHTDTQYF
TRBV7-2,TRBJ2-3,CASSIQQGAADTQYF
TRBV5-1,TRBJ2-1,CASSWAGTSPSEQFF
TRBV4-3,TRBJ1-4,CASTQGGNANEKLFF
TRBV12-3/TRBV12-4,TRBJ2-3,CASMGAFTQYF
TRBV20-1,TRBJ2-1,CSASRGGSSYNEQFF
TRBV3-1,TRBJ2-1,CASSQTYRDEQFF
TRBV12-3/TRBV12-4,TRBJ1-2,CASSLWGGGTSNYGYTF